The text below deals with one T cell receptor beta chain. The germline V gene encodes CDR1 MNHEY and CDR2 SVGAGI. V was pared by 2 bases and J by 6 bases, with 11 bases between. CDR3 length equals 14 residues. Sample-barcoded 5' priming and a J-beta primer mix drove a second PCR of 7 to 11 cycles. TCRdb fed the 5' RACE reads into MiXCR, producing one record per CDR3 protein. The sample includes 600,000 to 850,000 distinct CDR3 sequences, approximately 25% seen only once; the top ten take 9% to 9.5%. This specimen comes from a study of blood T cells in healthy people across ages. Study-wide background: The template switching approach captured approximately one barcoded beta molecule for every two T cells.

These data were also filed under a second study, of T cells of mothers and their children.

V is TRBV6-5 and J is TRBJ1-5, with D perhaps TRBD1 (5 bases). Sequences were obtained from blood. This receptor was obtained from a boy aged 5-17 years in good health. CDR3 amino acids: CASSYTVGGQPQHF. DNA for the CDR3: TGTGCCAGCAGTTACACGGTGGGGGGTCAGCCCCAGCATTTT.